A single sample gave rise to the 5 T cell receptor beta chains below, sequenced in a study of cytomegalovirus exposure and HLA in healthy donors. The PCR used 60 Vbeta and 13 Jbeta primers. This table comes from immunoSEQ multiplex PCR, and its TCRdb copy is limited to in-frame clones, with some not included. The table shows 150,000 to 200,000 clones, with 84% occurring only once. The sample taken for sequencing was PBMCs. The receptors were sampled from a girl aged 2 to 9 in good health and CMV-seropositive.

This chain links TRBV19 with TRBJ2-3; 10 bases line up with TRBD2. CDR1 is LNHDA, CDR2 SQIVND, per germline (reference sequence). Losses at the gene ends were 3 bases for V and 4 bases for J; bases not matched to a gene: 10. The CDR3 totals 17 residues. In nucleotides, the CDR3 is TGTGCCAGTAGTATCGCCCCGCTAGCGGGAGAGGCAGATACGCAGTATTTT. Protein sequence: CASSIAPLAGEADTQYF.

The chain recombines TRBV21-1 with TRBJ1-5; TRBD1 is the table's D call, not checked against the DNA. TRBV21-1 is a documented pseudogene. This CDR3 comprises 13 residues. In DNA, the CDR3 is TGTGCCAGCAGCAAAATATTAGGGGACAGGGGTCATTTT. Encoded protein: CASSKILGDRGHF.

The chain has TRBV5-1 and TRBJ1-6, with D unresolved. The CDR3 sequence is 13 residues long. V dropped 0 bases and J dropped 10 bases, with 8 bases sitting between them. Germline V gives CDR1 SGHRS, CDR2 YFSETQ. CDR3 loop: CASSLDQLSPLHF. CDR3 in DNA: TGCGCCAGCAGCTTGGATCAACTATCACCCCTCCACTTT.

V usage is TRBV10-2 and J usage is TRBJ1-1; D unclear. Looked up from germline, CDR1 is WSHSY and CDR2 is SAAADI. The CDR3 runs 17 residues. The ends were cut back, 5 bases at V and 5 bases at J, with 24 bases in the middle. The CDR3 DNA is TGCGCCAGCAGTAAGTTATTATCCTATAAGGAGAGGACTGAAGCTTTCTTT. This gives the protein CASSKLLSYKERTEAFF.

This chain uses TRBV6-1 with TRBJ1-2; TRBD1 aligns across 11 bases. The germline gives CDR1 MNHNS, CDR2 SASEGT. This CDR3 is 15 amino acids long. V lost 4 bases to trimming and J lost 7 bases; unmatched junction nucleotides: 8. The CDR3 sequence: CASSGADRGRLGYTF. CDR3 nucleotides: TGTGCCAGCAGTGGGGCGGACAGGGGGCGACTTGGCTACACCTTC.